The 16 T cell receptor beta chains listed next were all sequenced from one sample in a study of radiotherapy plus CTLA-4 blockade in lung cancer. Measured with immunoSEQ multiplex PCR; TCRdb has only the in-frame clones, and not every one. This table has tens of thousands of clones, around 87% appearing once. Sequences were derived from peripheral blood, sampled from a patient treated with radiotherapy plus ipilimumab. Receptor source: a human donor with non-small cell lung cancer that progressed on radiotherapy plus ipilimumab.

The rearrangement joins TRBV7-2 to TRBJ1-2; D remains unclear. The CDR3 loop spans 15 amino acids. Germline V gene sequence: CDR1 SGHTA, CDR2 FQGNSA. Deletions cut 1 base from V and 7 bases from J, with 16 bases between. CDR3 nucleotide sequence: TGTGCCAGCAGCTTAGACGTATTGCGGTTGAGTGGCTACACCTTC. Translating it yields CASSLDVLRLSGYTF.

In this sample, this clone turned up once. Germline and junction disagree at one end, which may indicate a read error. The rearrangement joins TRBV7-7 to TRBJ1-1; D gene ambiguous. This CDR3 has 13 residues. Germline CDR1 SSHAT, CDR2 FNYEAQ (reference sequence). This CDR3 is CASSLAENTEAFF. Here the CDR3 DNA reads TGTGCTAGCAGCTTAGCCGAGAACACTGAAGCTTTCTTT.

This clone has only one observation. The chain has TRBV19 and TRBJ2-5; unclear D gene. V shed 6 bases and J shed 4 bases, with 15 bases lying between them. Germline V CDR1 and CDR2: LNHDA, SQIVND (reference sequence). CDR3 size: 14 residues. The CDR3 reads CASRTSVFGETQYF. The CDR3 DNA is TGTGCCAGTAGGACAAGCGTCTTTGGAGAGACCCAGTACTTC.

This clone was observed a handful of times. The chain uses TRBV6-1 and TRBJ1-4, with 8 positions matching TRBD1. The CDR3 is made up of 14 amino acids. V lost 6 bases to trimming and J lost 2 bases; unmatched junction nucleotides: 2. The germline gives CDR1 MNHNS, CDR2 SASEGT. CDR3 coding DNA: TGTGCCAGCAGGACAGGGGTGACTAATGAAAAACTGTTTTTT. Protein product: CASRTGVTNEKLFF.

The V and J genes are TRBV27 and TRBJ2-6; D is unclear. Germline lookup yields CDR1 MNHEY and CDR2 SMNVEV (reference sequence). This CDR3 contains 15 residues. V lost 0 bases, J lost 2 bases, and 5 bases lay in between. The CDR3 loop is CASSLSWTGANVLTF. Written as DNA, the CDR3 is TGTGCCAGCAGTTTATCTTGGACTGGGGCCAACGTCCTGACTTTC. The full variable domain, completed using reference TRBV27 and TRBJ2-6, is EAQVTQNPRYLITVTGKKLTVTCSQNMNHEYMSWYRQDPGLGLRQIYYSMNVEVTDKGDVPEGYKVSRKEKRNFPLILESPSPNQTSLYFCASSLSWTGANVLTFGAGSRLTVL.

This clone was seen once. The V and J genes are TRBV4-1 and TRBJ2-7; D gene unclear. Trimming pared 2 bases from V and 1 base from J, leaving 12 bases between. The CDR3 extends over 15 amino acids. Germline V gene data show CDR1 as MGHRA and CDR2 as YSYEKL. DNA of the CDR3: TGCGCCAGCAGCCAAAGCCACCCGGCATCCTACGAGCAGTACTTC. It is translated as CASSQSHPASYEQYF.

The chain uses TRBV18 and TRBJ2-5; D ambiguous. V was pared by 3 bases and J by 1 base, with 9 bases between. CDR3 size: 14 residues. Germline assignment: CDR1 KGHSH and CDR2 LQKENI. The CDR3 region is CASSPNYLQETQYF. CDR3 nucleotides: TGTGCCAGCTCACCGAATTACCTCCAAGAGACCCAGTACTTC.

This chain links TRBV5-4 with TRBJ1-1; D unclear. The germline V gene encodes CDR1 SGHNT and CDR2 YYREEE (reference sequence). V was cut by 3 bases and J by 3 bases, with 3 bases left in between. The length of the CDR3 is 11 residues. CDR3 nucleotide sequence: TGTGCCAGCAGCTCGGACACTGAAGCTTTCTTT. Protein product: CASSSDTEAFF.

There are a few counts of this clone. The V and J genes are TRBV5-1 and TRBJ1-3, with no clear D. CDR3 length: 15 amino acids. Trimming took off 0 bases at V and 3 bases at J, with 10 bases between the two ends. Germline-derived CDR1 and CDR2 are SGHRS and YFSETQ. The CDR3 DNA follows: TGCGCCAGCAGCTTGGGGCAGCTTAATGGAAACACCATATATTTT. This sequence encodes CASSLGQLNGNTIYF.

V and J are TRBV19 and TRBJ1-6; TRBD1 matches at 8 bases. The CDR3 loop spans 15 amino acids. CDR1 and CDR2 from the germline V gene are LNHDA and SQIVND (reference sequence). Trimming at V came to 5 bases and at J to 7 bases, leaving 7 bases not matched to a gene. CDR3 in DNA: TGTGCCAGTAGTTTTCCGGGACAGGTGAATTCACCCCTCCACTTT. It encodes CASSFPGQVNSPLHF. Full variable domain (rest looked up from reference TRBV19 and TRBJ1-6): DGGITQSPKYLFRKEGQNVTLSCEQNLNHDAMYWYRQDPGQGLRLIYYSQIVNDFQKGDIAEGYSVSREKKESFPLTVTSAQKNPTAFYLCASSFPGQVNSPLHFGNGTRLTVT.

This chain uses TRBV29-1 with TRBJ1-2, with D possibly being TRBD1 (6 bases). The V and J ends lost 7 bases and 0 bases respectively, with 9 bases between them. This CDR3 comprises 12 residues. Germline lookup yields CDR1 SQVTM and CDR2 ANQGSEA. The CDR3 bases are TGCAGCGCCAGGACAGCTAACTATGGCTACACCTTC. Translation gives CSARTANYGYTF. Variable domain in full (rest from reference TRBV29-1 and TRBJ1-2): SAVISQKPSRDICQRGTSLTIQCQVDSQVTMMFWYRQQPGQSLTLIATANQGSEATYESGFVIDKFPISRPNLTFSTLTVSNMSPEDSSIYLCSARTANYGYTFGSGTRLTVV.

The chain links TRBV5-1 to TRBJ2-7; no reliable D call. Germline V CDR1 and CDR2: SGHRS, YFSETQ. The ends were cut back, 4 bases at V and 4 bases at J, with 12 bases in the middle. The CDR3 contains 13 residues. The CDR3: CASSITLGYEQYF. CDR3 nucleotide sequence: TGCGCCAGCAGCATAACACTGGGTTACGAGCAGTACTTC.

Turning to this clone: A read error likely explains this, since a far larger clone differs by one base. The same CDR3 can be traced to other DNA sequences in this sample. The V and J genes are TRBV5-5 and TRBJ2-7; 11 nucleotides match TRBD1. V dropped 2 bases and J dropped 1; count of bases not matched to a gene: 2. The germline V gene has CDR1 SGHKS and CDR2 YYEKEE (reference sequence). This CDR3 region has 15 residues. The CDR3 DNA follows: TGTGCCAGCAGCTTCGGACAGGGGGCATCCTACGAGCAGTACTTC. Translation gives CASSFGQGASYEQYF.

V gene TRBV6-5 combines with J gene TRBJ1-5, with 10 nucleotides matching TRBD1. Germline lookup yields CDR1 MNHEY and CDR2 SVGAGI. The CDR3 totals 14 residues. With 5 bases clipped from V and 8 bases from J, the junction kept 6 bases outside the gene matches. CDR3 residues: CASSQDRGRKPQHF. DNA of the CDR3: TGTGCCAGCAGTCAAGACAGGGGGCGAAAGCCCCAGCATTTT.

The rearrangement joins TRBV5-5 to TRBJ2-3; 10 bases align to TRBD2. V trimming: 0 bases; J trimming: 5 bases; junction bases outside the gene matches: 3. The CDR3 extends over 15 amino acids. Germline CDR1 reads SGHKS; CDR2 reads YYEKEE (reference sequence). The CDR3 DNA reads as TGTGCCAGCAGCTTGGGGGTAGCGGGAGGAGATACGCAGTATTTT. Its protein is CASSLGVAGGDTQYF.

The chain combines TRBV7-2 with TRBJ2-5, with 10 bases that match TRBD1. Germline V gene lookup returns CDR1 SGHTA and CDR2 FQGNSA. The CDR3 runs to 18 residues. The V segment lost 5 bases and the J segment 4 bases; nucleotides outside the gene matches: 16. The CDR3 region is CASSVRTGGVLMGETQYF. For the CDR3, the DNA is TGTGCCAGCAGCGTCCGGACAGGGGGTGTTTTGATGGGAGAGACCCAGTACTTC.